These 22 T cell receptor beta chains were all obtained from the same sample, sequenced in a study of cytotoxic CD8 clonotypes in ibrutinib-treated CLL. Sequenced by immunoSEQ multiplex PCR; TCRdb stores in-frame clones only, minus some. The sample has about 160,000 clones; about 80% are singletons. This specimen was PBMCs, taken after 12 months of ibrutinib treatment. These receptors all stem from a human donor with chronic lymphocytic leukemia.

On this clone: This specimen includes other DNA sequences encoding the same CDR3. This sequence joins TRBV18 and TRBJ1-1; D uncertain. The germline V gene has CDR1 KGHSH and CDR2 LQKENI. V lost 1 base to trimming and J lost 1 base, with 7 bases between them. The CDR3 is 14 amino acids. CDR3 DNA sequence: TGTGCCAGCTCACCACGGGGAGGGAACACTGAAGCTTTCTTT. This sequence encodes CASSPRGGNTEAFF.

The CDR3 region has the DNA TGTGCCAGCAGTGCCGGGGCGACAGGAGGTCGTGGCTACACCTTC. Amino acid sequence: CASSAGATGGRGYTF. This chain connects TRBV6-1 to TRBJ1-2; tentative D call: TRBD1 (6 bases). Trimming pared 4 bases from V and 7 bases from J, leaving 19 bases between. Germline-derived CDR1 and CDR2 are MNHNS and SASEGT. This CDR3 contains 15 residues.

The chain recombines TRBV10-3 with TRBJ1-1, with D perhaps matching TRBD1 (6 bases). The V end lost 8 bases, the J end lost 5 bases, and 12 bases lay between the germline ends. The CDR3 contains 12 residues. The germline gives CDR1 ENHRY, CDR2 SYGVKD. The CDR3 DNA is TGTGCCATCGCGAGGGGGAATACTGAAGCTTTCTTT. Amino acid sequence: CAIARGNTEAFF.

This chain joins TRBV7-9 and TRBJ2-2; a possible D gene is TRBD2 (5 bases). The CDR3 extends over 13 amino acids. The V gene's germline CDR1 is SEHNR and CDR2 FQNEAQ (reference sequence). The V end was cut by 5 bases, the J end by 5 bases, with 9 bases between. The CDR3 bases are TGTGCCAGCAGCCCTCCGGGGACCGGGGAGCTGTTTTTT. Its translation: CASSPPGTGELFF. Drawing the rest from reference TRBV7-9 and TRBJ2-2, the complete variable domain is DTGVSQNPRHKITKRGQNVTFRCDPISEHNRLYWYRQTLGQGPEFLTYFQNEAQLEKSRLLSDRFSAERPKGSFSTLEIQRTEQGDSAMYLCASSPPGTGELFFGEGSRLTVL.

The rearrangement links TRBV9 to TRBJ2-1; D might be TRBD2 (6 bases). This CDR3 region has 16 residues. V shed 0 bases and J shed 8 bases, with 18 bases lying between them. Germline V CDR1 and CDR2: SGDLS, YYNGEE. The CDR3 loop is CASSVGPSGPNDEQFF. In DNA form, the CDR3 reads TGTGCCAGCAGCGTAGGGCCCAGCGGGCCTAATGATGAGCAGTTCTTC.

This chain uses TRBV18 with TRBJ1-2; the match to TRBD1 covers 9 bases. The CDR3 is 17 amino acids. V dropped 3 bases and J dropped 0; count of bases not matched to a gene: 8. The germline V gene has CDR1 KGHSH and CDR2 LQKENI. In DNA form, the CDR3 reads TGTGCCAGCTCACCGGGACAGGGATCTTTATCTAACTATGGCTACACCTTC. Its translation is CASSPGQGSLSNYGYTF.

V gene TRBV5-5 combines with J gene TRBJ2-5; the match to TRBD1 covers 9 bases. V lost 5 bases and J lost 6; bases outside the gene matches: 17. Germline CDR1 and CDR2: SGHKS and YYEKEE (reference sequence). CDR3 length equals 17 residues. CDR3 amino acids: CASRFLARDRETKTQYF. As DNA, the CDR3 is TGTGCCAGCAGATTCCTGGCCCGGGACAGGGAAACGAAGACCCAGTACTTC.

The chain recombines TRBV29-1 with TRBJ2-7; 7 nucleotides line up with TRBD1. The CDR3 runs 13 residues. Looked up from germline, CDR1 is SQVTM and CDR2 is ANQGSEA. The trim removed 1 base at V and 4 bases at J, leaving 4 bases unmatched. This CDR3 is CSVEGGGQYEQYF. CDR3 coding DNA: TGCAGCGTTGAAGGAGGGGGCCAGTACGAGCAGTACTTC.

This clone came up a few times. The genes are TRBV2 and TRBJ1-5; no firm D call. V was cut by 5 bases and J by 6 bases, with 11 bases left in between. This CDR3 has 13 amino acids. Per germline, CDR1 SNHLY and CDR2 FYNNEI. CDR3 sequence reads: CASSFVGSQPQHF. The DNA for the CDR3 is TGTGCCAGCAGTTTCGTGGGTTCTCAGCCCCAGCATTTT.

This chain uses TRBV4-1 with TRBJ2-6; the D gene is possibly TRBD1 (6 bases). The CDR3 totals 17 residues. The germline V gene has CDR1 MGHRA and CDR2 YSYEKL. The V and J ends lost 3 bases and 0 bases respectively, with 12 bases between them. CDR3 sequence reads: CASSHPTGFSGANVLTF. The CDR3 nucleotides are TGCGCCAGCAGCCACCCGACAGGTTTCTCTGGGGCCAACGTCCTGACTTTC.

The V and J genes are TRBV7-9 and TRBJ2-1, with 9 bases lining up with TRBD2. CDR1 SEHNR and CDR2 FQNEAQ come from the germline V gene (reference sequence). The CDR3 is 15 residues long. V gave up 1 base and J gave up 12 bases; unmatched junction bases: 10. The CDR3 is CASSLDGGGAVSQFF. The DNA of the CDR3 is TGTGCCAGCAGCTTAGATGGCGGGGGGGCCGTTTCGCAGTTCTTC.

V is TRBV7-9 and J is TRBJ2-2; perhaps TRBD1 as D (6 bases). CDR3 length: 15 amino acids. The V gene lost 5 bases and the J gene lost 4 bases, with 14 bases spanning the gap. CDR1 and CDR2 from the germline V gene are SEHNR and FQNEAQ (reference sequence). The CDR3 loop is CASSLKRGSTGELFF. The DNA of the CDR3 is TGTGCCAGCAGCCTGAAGAGGGGGAGCACCGGGGAGCTGTTTTTT. Full variable domain (remainder filled in from reference TRBV7-9 and TRBJ2-2): DTGVSQNPRHKITKRGQNVTFRCDPISEHNRLYWYRQTLGQGPEFLTYFQNEAQLEKSRLLSDRFSAERPKGSFSTLEIQRTEQGDSAMYLCASSLKRGSTGELFFGEGSRLTVL.

The V call is TRBV28, the J call TRBJ2-5; 7 bases fit TRBD1. Per germline, CDR1 MDHEN and CDR2 SYDVKM. J was trimmed by 2 bases and V by 4 bases; bases with no gene match: 10. The CDR3 extends over 16 amino acids. The CDR3 is CASSSTSTGWQETQYF. For the CDR3, the DNA is TGTGCCAGCAGTTCAACCTCGACAGGGTGGCAAGAGACCCAGTACTTC.

V and J are TRBV5-6 and TRBJ2-3; TRBD1 matches 9 bases. The CDR3 extends over 17 amino acids. The germline CDR1 and CDR2 sequences are SGHDT and YYEEEE. Trimming removed 3 bases from V and 4 bases from J; junction bases left unmatched: 12. The CDR3 DNA sequence: TGTGCCAGCAGCTCTCCTACCGGGACAGGGACCTCAGATACGCAGTATTTT. This translates into CASSSPTGTGTSDTQYF.

This clone was counted once. The chain combines TRBV19 with TRBJ1-2, with unresolved D. The CDR3 has 13 amino acids. Germline V gene sequence: CDR1 LNHDA, CDR2 SQIVND (reference sequence). Trimming cost V 1 base and J 3 bases, with 6 bases left between them. The CDR3 DNA follows: TGTGCCAGTAGTATAGCAGCTGACTATGGCTACACCTTC. Its translation: CASSIAADYGYTF.

This chain joins TRBV28 and TRBJ2-3; 13 positions match TRBD2. Losses at the gene ends were 1 base for V and 4 bases for J; bases not matched to a gene: 5. CDR1 and CDR2 from the germline V gene are MDHEN and SYDVKM. This CDR3 contains 17 residues. CDR3 DNA sequence: TGTGCCAGCAGTTTATTACTAGCGGGGGGGCATTCAGATACGCAGTATTTT. Amino acid sequence: CASSLLLAGGHSDTQYF.

The V and J genes are TRBV5-4 and TRBJ2-5; D unclear. CDR1 is SGHNT and CDR2 is YYREEE in the germline V gene (reference sequence). Trimming shortened V by 2 bases and J by 3 bases, and 11 bases separated the two germline ends. The CDR3 has 14 residues. The CDR3 DNA sequence: TGTGCCAGCAGCTTTCGGAACAACAAAGAGACCCAGTACTTC. The encoded protein is CASSFRNNKETQYF.

This clone occurred a few times. The chain employs TRBV7-8 and TRBJ2-7; 9 nucleotides agree with TRBD2. This CDR3 comprises 20 residues. V was pared by 1 base and J by 3 bases, with 19 bases of the junction left unmatched. Germline V gene sequence: CDR1 SGHVS, CDR2 FQNEAQ. The CDR3 coding sequence is TGTGCCAGCAGCTTAGATTTTTCGGCGGGAGGGGAGGTCCGCGACTACGAGCAGTACTTC. It codes for CASSLDFSAGGEVRDYEQYF.

This sequence joins TRBV7-9 and TRBJ2-6, with 7 bases matching TRBD1. The CDR3 length is 16 residues. V lost 2 bases to trimming and J lost 0 bases; unmatched junction nucleotides: 1. Germline lookup yields CDR1 SEHNR and CDR2 FQNEAQ (reference sequence). CDR3 sequence (DNA): TGTGCCAGCAGCTTAAACAGGGGCTCTGGGGCCAACGTCCTGACTTTC. Its protein is CASSLNRGSGANVLTF. Using reference TRBV7-9 and TRBJ2-6 for the parts outside the CDR3, the full variable domain is DTGVSQNPRHKITKRGQNVTFRCDPISEHNRLYWYRQTLGQGPEFLTYFQNEAQLEKSRLLSDRFSAERPKGSFSTLEIQRTEQGDSAMYLCASSLNRGSGANVLTFGAGSRLTVL.

This sequence joins TRBV4-1 and TRBJ2-1; D may match TRBD1 or TRBD2 (5 bases each). V was shortened by 4 bases and J by 1 base, with 14 bases between the two germline ends. Germline V gene sequence: CDR1 MGHRA, CDR2 YSYEKL. This CDR3 spans 16 amino acids. CDR3 DNA: TGCGCCAGCAGCCTCCAGTGGGGGAGTTCCTACAATGAGCAGTTCTTC. Its protein product is CASSLQWGSSYNEQFF.

The V and J genes are TRBV28 and TRBJ1-1; TRBD1 might be the D (6 bases). The CDR3 length is 14 residues. CDR1 is MDHEN, CDR2 SYDVKM, per germline. V was clipped by 3 bases and J by 3 bases, with 11 bases between them. The CDR3, as DNA: TGTGCCAGCAGTTTTCAAGGGGGAGACACTGAAGCTTTCTTT. Its protein product is CASSFQGGDTEAFF.

This chain links TRBV9 with TRBJ1-3; D is possibly TRBD1 (6 bases). Germline CDR1 reads SGDLS; CDR2 reads YYNGEE. The V gene lost 3 bases and the J gene lost 1 base, with 8 bases spanning the gap. This CDR3 has 14 residues. The CDR3 DNA reads as TGTGCCAGCAGCGAGGGGGGTTCTGGAAACACCATATATTTT. Residues: CASSEGGSGNTIYF.